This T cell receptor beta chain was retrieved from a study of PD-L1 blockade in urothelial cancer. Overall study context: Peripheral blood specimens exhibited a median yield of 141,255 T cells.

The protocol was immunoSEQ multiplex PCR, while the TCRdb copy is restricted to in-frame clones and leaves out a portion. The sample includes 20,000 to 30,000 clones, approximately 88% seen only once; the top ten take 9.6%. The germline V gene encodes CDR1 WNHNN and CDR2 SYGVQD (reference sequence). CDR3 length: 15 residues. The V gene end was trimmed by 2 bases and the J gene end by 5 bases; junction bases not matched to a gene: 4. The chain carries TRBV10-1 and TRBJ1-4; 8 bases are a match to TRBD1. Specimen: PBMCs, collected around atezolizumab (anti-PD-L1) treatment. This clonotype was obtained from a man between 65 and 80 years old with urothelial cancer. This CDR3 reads CASSETGTGNEKLFF. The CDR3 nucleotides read TGCGCCAGCAGTGAGACCGGGACAGGCAATGAAAAACTGTTTTTT.